The 23 T cell receptor beta chains below come from one sample, sequenced in a study of shared clonotypes between healthy human individuals. The protocol was immunoSEQ multiplex PCR, while the TCRdb copy is restricted to in-frame clones and leaves out a portion. Here the sample spans approximately 2.1 million clones, 90% to 95% being singletons. The sample taken for sequencing was naive CD4+ T cells from PBMCs. Specified subset: CD45RA+ positively selected. Receptor source: a man between 18 and 35 years old in good health. Some clones in this sample may be carry-over from other donors' samples.

V usage is TRBV19 and J usage is TRBJ2-2, with TRBD1 identical over 10 bases. V lost 3 bases and J lost 5; bases outside the gene matches: 6. Germline loops: CDR1 LNHDA, CDR2 SQIVND (reference sequence). The CDR3 consists of 16 residues. The CDR3 coding sequence is TGTGCCAGTAGTATTATTGGGACAGGGGATACCGGGGAGCTGTTTTTT. As protein: CASSIIGTGDTGELFF.

The chain employs TRBV5-1 and TRBJ2-1; tentatively, D is TRBD2 (6 bases). The CDR3 extends over 15 amino acids. Trimming shortened V by 0 bases and J by 8 bases, and 15 bases separated the two germline ends. The germline V gene has CDR1 SGHRS and CDR2 YFSETQ. CDR3 DNA: TGCGCCAGCAGCTTGGCCACGGTGGGCGGGGATGAGCAGTTCTTC. It encodes CASSLATVGGDEQFF.

This clone appeared a single time. The chain joins TRBV5-1 to TRBJ2-3; D might be TRBD1 (5 bases). CDR1 and CDR2 from the germline V gene are SGHRS and YFSETQ. Trimming took 9 bases from V and 1 from J, leaving 12 bases between them. This CDR3 has 13 amino acids. CDR3: CATGDSRTDTQYF. For the CDR3, the DNA is TGCGCCACCGGCGACAGCCGCACAGATACGCAGTATTTT.

V is TRBV28 and J is TRBJ1-2; possible D gene TRBD1, 6 bases. V gave up 4 bases and J gave up 4 bases, with 13 bases separating them. The germline gives CDR1 MDHEN, CDR2 SYDVKM. This CDR3 is 14 amino acids long. The CDR3 sequence is CASSSSGVAYGYTF. As DNA, the CDR3 is TGTGCCAGCAGTTCCTCAGGGGTTGCCTATGGCTACACCTTC.

The rearrangement links TRBV7-2 to TRBJ2-7, with 7 nucleotides matching TRBD2. CDR1 and CDR2 from the germline V gene are SGHTA and FQGNSA. The CDR3 runs 16 residues. The junction had 10 bases not matched to a gene; V was cut back by 1 base and J by 4 bases. In nucleotides, the CDR3 is TGTGCCAGCAGCTTAGTGGTTGGGCTAGCGGAATACGAGCAGTACTTC. Protein sequence: CASSLVVGLAEYEQYF.

This sequence joins TRBV2 and TRBJ2-7, with 9 bases identical to TRBD1. Germline values: CDR1 SNHLY, CDR2 FYNNEI. V dropped 0 bases and J dropped 1; count of bases not matched to a gene: 1. The CDR3 totals 15 residues. The CDR3 protein is CASSEAGTGSYEQYF. The CDR3 region has the DNA TGTGCCAGCAGTGAAGCCGGGACAGGGTCCTACGAGCAGTACTTC.

V is TRBV11-2 and J is TRBJ2-3; possible D gene TRBD1, 7 bases. Trimming left V 5 bases short and J 6 bases short, with 21 bases between. The CDR3 sequence is 16 residues long. The V gene's germline CDR1 is SGHAT and CDR2 FQNNGV. DNA for the CDR3: TGTGCCAGCAGCCCCGCGAGGGACAGAGGGAGGGATACGCAGTATTTT. It codes for CASSPARDRGRDTQYF.

The chain carries TRBV5-1 and TRBJ2-1; TRBD2 is a possible D gene (6 bases). Germline lookup yields CDR1 SGHRS and CDR2 YFSETQ. The CDR3 sequence is 17 residues long. Trimming removed 0 bases from V and 7 bases from J, with 20 bases in between. For the CDR3, the DNA is TGCGCCAGCAGCTTGGTCCAGGGACTGTCCACGGGGAATGAGCAGTTCTTC. This translates into CASSLVQGLSTGNEQFF.

The V and J genes are TRBV7-3 and TRBJ2-7; 11 bases are a match to TRBD2. Germline V gene sequence: CDR1 SGHTA, CDR2 FQGTGA. V was pared by 5 bases and J by 3 bases, with 3 bases of the junction left unmatched. The CDR3 totals 14 residues. The CDR3: CASSRLAGNYEQYF. CDR3 DNA sequence: TGTGCCAGCAGCCGACTAGCGGGGAACTACGAGCAGTACTTC.

In regard to this clone: Other DNA sequences in the sample encode the same CDR3. V usage is TRBV7-9 and J usage is TRBJ2-2, with unresolved D. The V and J ends lost 0 bases and 4 bases respectively, with 9 bases between them. The length of the CDR3 is 15 residues. The germline V gene has CDR1 SEHNR and CDR2 FQNEAQ (reference sequence). As DNA, the CDR3 is TGTGCCAGCAGCTTAGCTGGTCCGGGCACCGGGGAGCTGTTTTTT. This gives the protein CASSLAGPGTGELFF.

The chain recombines TRBV4-3 with TRBJ2-5; D uncertain. V was clipped by 0 bases and J by 5 bases, with 7 bases between them. The CDR3 is made up of 13 amino acids. Germline V gives CDR1 LGHNA, CDR2 YSLEER. In DNA, the CDR3 is TGCGCCAGCAGCCAAGATAGGGTGGAGACCCAGTACTTC. Its translation: CASSQDRVETQYF.

V usage is TRBV6-1 and J usage is TRBJ2-2; no firm D call. In germline, CDR1 is MNHNS, CDR2 SASEGT. The length of the CDR3 is 13 residues. The V gene lost 5 bases and the J gene lost 1 base, with 5 bases spanning the gap. CDR3 loop: CASSLMNTGELFF. Here the CDR3 DNA reads TGTGCCAGCAGTTTAATGAACACCGGGGAGCTGTTTTTT.

Details on this clone: The same CDR3 can be traced to other DNA sequences in this sample. The chain uses TRBV9 and TRBJ2-1; 10 nucleotides agree with TRBD2. CDR3 length: 15 residues. V shed 3 bases and J 2 bases; nucleotides not matched to a gene: 2. Germline lookup yields CDR1 SGDLS and CDR2 YYNGEE. The CDR3 protein is CASSGTSGAYNEQFF. The CDR3 coding sequence is TGTGCCAGCAGCGGAACTAGCGGGGCCTACAATGAGCAGTTCTTC.

The chain employs TRBV7-3 and TRBJ2-3; the D gene is possibly TRBD1 (6 bases). The V and J ends lost 5 bases and 4 bases respectively, with 16 bases between them. Looked up from germline, CDR1 is SGHTA and CDR2 is FQGTGA. This CDR3 region has 15 residues. CDR3 bases: TGTGCCAGCAGCCCAACAGGGTCGGTTGCAGATACGCAGTATTTT. Amino acid sequence: CASSPTGSVADTQYF.

This clone has only a few counts. The chain has TRBV30 and TRBJ1-3; D is possibly TRBD1 (5 bases). The length of the CDR3 is 11 residues. The ends were cut back, 4 bases at V and 9 bases at J, with 10 bases in the middle. CDR1 is GTSNPN, CDR2 SVGIG, per germline (reference sequence). In nucleotides, the CDR3 is TGTGCCTGGACAGGGAGCCGCACCATATATTTT. Its translation is CAWTGSRTIYF.

This chain joins TRBV15 and TRBJ1-4; the D is unclear. This CDR3 spans 13 amino acids. V gave up 5 bases and J gave up 8 bases, with 12 bases separating them. Germline V gives CDR1 LNHNV, CDR2 YYDKDF (reference sequence). The CDR3 coding sequence is TGTGCCACCAGCGTGACTCCGGAGGAAAAACTGTTTTTT. As protein: CATSVTPEEKLFF.

This chain connects TRBV27 to TRBJ2-7, with D unresolved. The CDR3 is 14 residues long. Germline V gives CDR1 MNHEY, CDR2 SMNVEV (reference sequence). V gave up 4 bases and J gave up 3 bases, with 13 bases separating them. The CDR3 protein is CASSSRPTDYEQYF. The CDR3 bases are TGTGCCAGCAGTTCGAGACCCACCGACTACGAGCAGTACTTC.

The J gene is TRBJ2-5, the V gene TRBV28; no definite D call. Germline-derived CDR1 and CDR2 are MDHEN and SYDVKM. With 4 bases removed from V and 7 bases from J, the gap between germline ends came to 7 bases. The CDR3 sequence is 11 residues long. CDR3 coding DNA: TGTGCCAGCAGTTCGGAGAGGACCCAGTACTTC. It translates to CASSSERTQYF.

This rearrangement joins TRBV7-3 to TRBJ2-2; D is uncertain. The V end was cut by 4 bases, the J end by 6 bases, with 12 bases between. Per the germline V gene, CDR1 is SGHTA and CDR2 is FQGTGA. The CDR3 spans 14 residues. The CDR3 bases are TGTGCCAGCAGCTCCACCCTTACTGCCGGGGAGCTGTTTTTT. It specifies CASSSTLTAGELFF.

The genes are TRBV29-1 and TRBJ2-3, with 11 bases fitting TRBD1. The CDR3 sequence is 15 residues long. V lost 6 bases, J lost 2 bases, and 7 bases stayed unmatched. The germline CDR1 and CDR2 sequences are SQVTM and ANQGSEA. The CDR3 sequence: CSVLGTGGSTDTQYF. The CDR3 nucleotides read TGCAGCGTCCTAGGGACAGGGGGATCCACAGATACGCAGTATTTT.

V is TRBV15 and J is TRBJ2-7; perhaps TRBD2 as D (6 bases). Looked up from germline, CDR1 is LNHNV and CDR2 is YYDKDF (reference sequence). With 0 bases removed from V and 6 bases from J, the gap between germline ends came to 21 bases. This CDR3 has 17 amino acids. The CDR3 nucleotides read TGTGCCACCAGCAGAGATCCATGGACCGGGGAGGCAGGCGAGCAGTACTTC. As protein: CATSRDPWTGEAGEQYF.

This chain connects TRBV6-5 to TRBJ2-1; D might be TRBD1 (7 bases). This CDR3 is built from 13 residues. Germline-derived CDR1 and CDR2 are MNHEY and SVGAGI. V was shortened by 5 bases and J by 8 bases, with 13 bases between the two germline ends. The CDR3 loop reads CASSQTGRYEQFF. CDR3 DNA sequence: TGTGCCAGCAGTCAGACAGGGAGGTATGAGCAGTTCTTC.

The chain carries TRBV19 and TRBJ2-1; no clear D gene. V was trimmed by 2 bases and J by 6 bases, leaving 8 bases between them. Germline CDR1 is LNHDA and CDR2 is SQIVND (reference sequence). The CDR3 spans 13 residues. Here the CDR3 reads CASSISTVNEQFF. The CDR3 nucleotides read TGTGCCAGTAGTATAAGTACCGTCAATGAGCAGTTCTTC.